This TCR beta chain was observed in a study of T-cell memory formation after mild COVID-19. V trimming: 4 bases; J trimming: 4 bases; junction bases outside the gene matches: 1. The CDR3 has 12 amino acids. Germline values: CDR1 SEHNR, CDR2 FQNEAQ (reference sequence). Turning to this clonotype: Its antigen is unknown.

Overall study results and limits: The pre-infection memory compartment contained some responding clones, suggesting cross-reactive memory joined. The study found balanced CD4/CD8 in clones contracting day 15 to 85 and a CD4+ lean in later expanders.

Researchers used 5'RACE with constant-segment primers to make TCR alpha and TCR beta cDNA libraries that carry sample barcodes and UMIs. TCRdb independently ran MiXCR on the 5' RACE reads; one entry per CDR3 protein. Here the sample spans tens of thousands of distinct CDR3 sequences, 9.5% being singletons. The sequencing input was PBMCs or a T cell subset sorted from them (not recorded which). The origin of this receptor is a man in his late teens or twenties who had mild COVID-19 (a few samples of this study predate the infection). Cell type and time point are not known. The chain uses TRBV7-9 and TRBJ2-7, with 7 bases lining up with TRBD1. As DNA, the CDR3 is TGTGCCAGCAGCTCGGGACAGTACGAGCAGTACGTC. Its translation is CASSSGQYEQYV.